What follows are 21 T cell receptor beta chains derived from one specimen sequenced in a study of T cell changes during pregnancy in multiple sclerosis. Using immunoSEQ multiplex PCR, the repertoire was profiled, and TCRdb retains in-frame clones only, with some absent. This table holds about 23,000 clones, around nine tenths found once. Source: CD8+ T cells from peripheral blood mononuclear cells, taken in the first trimester of pregnancy. The origin of the receptors is a female donor with multiple sclerosis, enrolled in a pregnancy study.

The gene calls are TRBV19 and TRBJ2-7; 8 bases line up with TRBD1. The germline gives CDR1 LNHDA, CDR2 SQIVND (reference sequence). The CDR3 runs 14 residues. Trimming took 7 bases from V and 5 from J; bases not matched to a gene: 10. The CDR3 is CASTEGQGIHEQYF. CDR3 nucleotides: TGTGCCAGTACTGAAGGACAGGGCATCCACGAGCAGTACTTC.

The table lists this clone with a few counts. This rearrangement joins TRBV11-2 to TRBJ2-3; tentative D call: TRBD2 (5 bases). The CDR3 consists of 16 residues. Per germline, CDR1 SGHAT and CDR2 FQNNGV. Trimming took 0 bases from V and 1 from J, leaving 11 bases between them. The CDR3 loop is CASSLDPSLRTDTQYF. CDR3 DNA sequence: TGTGCCAGCAGCTTAGACCCTAGCTTACGCACAGATACGCAGTATTTT.

J is TRBJ1-5 and V is TRBV7-9; 7 positions match TRBD1. The CDR3 totals 12 residues. Trimming at V came to 7 bases and at J to 5 bases, leaving 2 bases not matched to a gene. Germline-derived CDR1 and CDR2 are SEHNR and FQNEAQ (reference sequence). CDR3 region: CASNQGDQPQHF. The DNA of the CDR3 is TGTGCCAGCAATCAGGGGGATCAGCCCCAGCATTTT.

This clone is classed as medium-sized. This chain connects TRBV29-1 to TRBJ2-1; 7 bases fit TRBD2. Per germline, CDR1 SQVTM and CDR2 ANQGSEA. The ends lost 4 bases at V and 2 bases at J; junction bases unmatched: 5. The CDR3 totals 14 residues. The DNA for the CDR3 is TGCAGCGTTGGACTAGCCGACACCTACAATGAGCAGTTCTTC. This sequence encodes CSVGLADTYNEQFF.

This clone was recorded only once. The V gene is TRBV7-9, the J gene TRBJ1-2; TRBD1 agrees at 7 bases. The CDR3 runs 14 residues. The J segment lost 3 bases and the V segment lost 3 bases, leaving 4 bases of the junction unmatched. The germline V gene has CDR1 SEHNR and CDR2 FQNEAQ (reference sequence). The CDR3 reads CASSFPGTDYGYTF. In DNA, the CDR3 is TGTGCCAGCAGCTTTCCCGGGACAGACTATGGCTACACCTTC. The whole variable domain, filled in from reference TRBV7-9 and TRBJ1-2, reads DTGVSQNPRHKITKRGQNVTFRCDPISEHNRLYWYRQTLGQGPEFLTYFQNEAQLEKSRLLSDRFSAERPKGSFSTLEIQRTEQGDSAMYLCASSFPGTDYGYTFGSGTRLTVV.

V gene TRBV4-3 combines with J gene TRBJ2-6; tentatively, D is TRBD2 (5 bases). Germline V gives CDR1 LGHNA, CDR2 YSLEER. The CDR3 runs to 16 residues. V was shortened by 0 bases and J by 0 bases, with 6 bases between the two germline ends. CDR3 sequence: CASSQDGNSGANVLTF. Written as DNA, the CDR3 is TGCGCCAGCAGCCAAGACGGGAACTCTGGGGCCAACGTCCTGACTTTC.

This chain links TRBV5-6 with TRBJ1-2; D perhaps matches TRBD1 (6 bases). The CDR3 is 15 amino acids. Germline V CDR1 and CDR2: SGHDT, YYEEEE. Trimming took off 2 bases at V and 3 bases at J, with 14 bases between the two ends. The CDR3 region has the DNA TGTGCCAGCAGCTTCAGGGGATCCAGGGACTATGGCTACACCTTC. Its protein product is CASSFRGSRDYGYTF.

This clone appeared once. The chain couples TRBV19 to TRBJ1-4; possibly TRBD1 for D (6 bases). CDR3 length equals 14 residues. The V gene lost 4 bases and the J gene lost 8 bases, with 14 bases spanning the gap. Germline CDR1 is LNHDA and CDR2 is SQIVND (reference sequence). The CDR3 DNA sequence: TGTGCCAGTAGTAAACAGGGATTGGAGGAAAAACTGTTTTTT. Amino acid sequence: CASSKQGLEEKLFF. Full variable domain (remainder filled in from reference TRBV19 and TRBJ1-4): DGGITQSPKYLFRKEGQNVTLSCEQNLNHDAMYWYRQDPGQGLRLIYYSQIVNDFQKGDIAEGYSVSREKKESFPLTVTSAQKNPTAFYLCASSKQGLEEKLFFGSGTQLSVL.

The rearrangement links TRBV28 to TRBJ2-3, with 7 bases that match TRBD2. This CDR3 spans 17 amino acids. V was clipped by 3 bases and J by 4 bases; unmatched bases: 13. CDR1 and CDR2 (germline): MDHEN, SYDVKM. CDR3 sequence: CASSFGMRELDSDTQYF. CDR3 nucleotides: TGTGCCAGCAGTTTCGGGATGCGGGAGTTAGACTCAGATACGCAGTATTTT.

The chain carries TRBV28 and TRBJ1-2; perhaps TRBD1 as D (6 bases). CDR3 length equals 14 residues. V gave up 5 bases and J gave up 2 bases, with 12 bases separating them. Germline V gene data show CDR1 as MDHEN and CDR2 as SYDVKM. Here the CDR3 reads CASSAIGTNYGYTF. The CDR3 bases are TGTGCCAGCAGTGCAATAGGGACAAACTATGGCTACACCTTC.

CDR3 DNA sequence: TGTGCCAGCTCACCAAGGTTCCGAATCGACAGTACACAAGAGACCCAGTACTTC. The encoded protein is CASSPRFRIDSTQETQYF. This sequence joins TRBV18 and TRBJ2-5; D is possibly TRBD1 (5 bases). V was pared by 2 bases and J by 2 bases, with 21 bases between. The germline gives CDR1 KGHSH, CDR2 LQKENI. This CDR3 has 18 residues.

This clone came up once. The chain employs TRBV7-8 and TRBJ2-7; 13 nucleotides line up with TRBD2. Germline loops: CDR1 SGHVS, CDR2 FQNEAQ. With V trimmed by 8 bases and J by 6 bases, 10 bases remained unmatched. This CDR3 spans 15 amino acids. CDR3 protein: CASGLAGAGTVEQYF. The DNA of the CDR3 is TGTGCCAGCGGACTAGCGGGAGCAGGGACCGTCGAGCAGTACTTC.

The chain uses TRBV27 and TRBJ2-3, with TRBD1 identical over 7 bases. The J segment lost 0 bases and the V segment lost 8 bases, leaving 8 bases of the junction unmatched. In germline, CDR1 is MNHEY, CDR2 SMNVEV (reference sequence). The CDR3 extends over 15 amino acids. The CDR3 spells CASAWDSGSTDTQYF. The CDR3 DNA reads TGTGCCAGCGCGTGGGACAGCGGTAGCACAGATACGCAGTATTTT.

The rearrangement uses TRBV7-9 and TRBJ2-2; possible D gene TRBD2, 7 bases. CDR1 is SEHNR, CDR2 FQNEAQ, per germline (reference sequence). The length of the CDR3 is 17 residues. V was shortened by 5 bases and J by 1 base, with 17 bases between the two germline ends. CDR3 nucleotides: TGTGCCAGCAGCCAAACAGGGAGGGGGAAGAACACCGGGGAGCTGTTTTTT. Encoded protein: CASSQTGRGKNTGELFF.

In the case of this clone: This sample includes further DNA sequences coding for the same CDR3. The rearrangement joins TRBV27 to TRBJ1-5, with D perhaps TRBD1 (5 bases). The germline V and J ends were trimmed by 2 bases and 0 bases, with 5 bases remaining between them. This CDR3 is built from 14 residues. CDR1 is MNHEY and CDR2 is SMNVEV in the germline V gene (reference sequence). CDR3 sequence reads: CASSLQGSNQPQHF. In DNA form, the CDR3 reads TGTGCCAGCAGTTTACAGGGTAGCAATCAGCCCCAGCATTTT.

The chain couples TRBV19 to TRBJ2-7, with TRBD1 identical over 11 bases. J gave up 4 bases and V 3 bases, and 5 bases lay outside the gene matches. Germline assignment: CDR1 LNHDA and CDR2 SQIVND (reference sequence). CDR3 length: 15 amino acids. DNA of the CDR3: TGTGCCAGTAGTATCGGACAGGGGGCTTTGTACGAGCAGTACTTC. Protein sequence: CASSIGQGALYEQYF.

This clone was found a few times. V usage is TRBV27 and J usage is TRBJ2-7; D gene ambiguous. Germline CDR1 MNHEY, CDR2 SMNVEV (reference sequence). Trimming took off 0 bases at V and 3 bases at J, with 15 bases between the two ends. The CDR3 has 16 amino acids. The CDR3 bases are TGTGCCAGCAGTTTATCGAGGTCTACTGCTTTCTACGAGCAGTACTTC. Protein product: CASSLSRSTAFYEQYF.

The rearrangement links TRBV28 to TRBJ2-3; a weak D match, TRBD1 (8 bases). The germline V gene has CDR1 MDHEN and CDR2 SYDVKM. CDR3 size: 13 residues. V shed 6 bases and J shed 11 bases, with 18 bases lying between them. CDR3 in amino acids: CASSVQGGEGQYF. The DNA of the CDR3 is TGTGCCAGCAGCGTACAGGGGGGGGAGGGGCAGTATTTT.

This clone appeared once. V usage is TRBV29-1 and J usage is TRBJ2-3; the D gene is possibly TRBD2 (7 bases). Germline CDR1 reads SQVTM; CDR2 reads ANQGSEA. Deletions cut 4 bases from V and 5 bases from J, with 16 bases between. This CDR3 contains 14 residues. The chain's CDR3 is CSVVAGGGRDTQYF. For the CDR3, the DNA is TGCAGCGTTGTGGCCGGGGGCGGGAGAGATACGCAGTATTTT.

The chain employs TRBV13 and TRBJ1-1, with D perhaps matching TRBD1 (5 bases). The germline V gene encodes CDR1 PRHDT and CDR2 FYEKMQ (reference sequence). Trimming took off 4 bases at V and 0 bases at J, with 12 bases between the two ends. The CDR3 has 15 amino acids. The CDR3 nucleotides read TGTGCCAGCAGCTCCCAGGCAGGGTTGAACACTGAAGCTTTCTTT. As protein: CASSSQAGLNTEAFF.

The chain combines TRBV29-1 with TRBJ2-5; D not resolved. Trimming left V 0 bases short and J 1 base short, with 12 bases between. This CDR3 has 15 amino acids. From germline, CDR1 is SQVTM and CDR2 ANQGSEA. CDR3 region: CSVEDYSTGQETQYF. In DNA, the CDR3 is TGCAGCGTTGAAGATTACTCGACTGGCCAAGAGACCCAGTACTTC.